This entry lists 22 T cell receptor beta chains sequenced from one sample in a study of cytomegalovirus exposure and HLA in healthy donors. A multiplex PCR was run with 60 Vbeta primers and 13 Jbeta primers. Libraries were prepared by immunoSEQ multiplex PCR; TCRdb keeps only in-frame clonotypes and omits some of them. The sample contains around 150,000 clones, roughly 88% of which appear only once. The sequencing sample was made of PBMCs. The source of these receptors is a man between 18 and 29 years old in good health and CMV-seropositive.

J is TRBJ2-3 and V is TRBV4-3; 10 nucleotides agree with TRBD2. After removal of 2 bases from V and 2 bases from J, the junction contained 1 base not matched to a gene. This CDR3 spans 15 amino acids. Looked up from germline, CDR1 is LGHNA and CDR2 is YSLEER. CDR3 in DNA: TGCGCCAGCAGCCAACTAGCGGGGGACACAGATACGCAGTATTTT. As protein: CASSQLAGDTDTQYF.

This rearrangement joins TRBV5-6 to TRBJ2-5, with 9 bases identical to TRBD1. The assigned J gene may be wrong: the sequence end matches TRBJ2-7 better. This CDR3 region has 16 residues. Germline V gene data show CDR1 as SGHDT and CDR2 as YYEEEE. This CDR3 is CASSRRGTGNSYEQYF. In DNA form, the CDR3 reads TGTGCCAGCAGCCGGCGCGGGACAGGGAACTCCTACGAGCAGTACTTC.

The V gene is TRBV9, the J gene TRBJ2-5; TRBD2 might be the D (5 bases). Germline-derived CDR1 and CDR2 are SGDLS and YYNGEE. The germline V and J ends were trimmed by 4 bases and 7 bases, with 17 bases remaining between them. This CDR3 has 14 residues. The CDR3 region has the DNA TGTGCCAGCAGCCCCGACGGGGTGCGGGCGACCCAGTACTTC. It is translated as CASSPDGVRATQYF.

The chain links TRBV2 to TRBJ1-5; maybe TRBD1 (6 bases). The CDR3 loop spans 15 amino acids. Trimming shortened V by 3 bases and J by 1 base, and 10 bases separated the two germline ends. Germline values: CDR1 SNHLY, CDR2 FYNNEI. CDR3 sequence: CASSEGALSNQPQHF. The CDR3 DNA reads as TGTGCCAGCAGTGAGGGGGCATTAAGCAATCAGCCCCAGCATTTT.

The chain has TRBV6-1 and TRBJ1-6; 7 nucleotides agree with TRBD1. V lost 6 bases to trimming and J lost 10 bases; unmatched junction nucleotides: 6. Germline V gene sequence: CDR1 MNHNS, CDR2 SASEGT. The CDR3 contains 13 residues. The CDR3 sequence: CASRDRDASPLHF. CDR3 DNA: TGTGCCAGCAGAGACAGGGACGCCTCACCCCTCCACTTT.

The gene calls are TRBV11-2 and TRBJ1-4, with 8 positions matching TRBD1. Germline V gene sequence: CDR1 SGHAT, CDR2 FQNNGV. The junction had 5 bases not matched to a gene; V was cut back by 1 base and J by 7 bases. The CDR3 extends over 15 amino acids. The CDR3 nucleotides are TGTGCCAGCAGCTTAGTGTCCAGGGGGCTTGAAAAACTGTTTTTT. Its translation is CASSLVSRGLEKLFF.

The CDR3 loop is CASSASATGYTNYGYTF. CDR3 in DNA: TGTGCCAGCAGCGCATCCGCGACAGGCTATACTAACTATGGCTACACCTTC. The rearrangement joins TRBV9 to TRBJ1-2, with D perhaps TRBD1 (6 bases). Germline loops: CDR1 SGDLS, CDR2 YYNGEE. The CDR3 spans 17 residues. Trimming removed 3 bases from V and 0 bases from J, with 18 bases in between.

CDR3: CASSLDKRSNTEAFF. For the CDR3, the DNA is TGTGCCAGCAGCTTAGACAAGCGCTCGAACACTGAAGCTTTCTTT. The chain has TRBV7-2 and TRBJ1-1; no reliable D call. Trimming pared 1 base from V and 1 base from J, leaving 10 bases between. The germline CDR1 and CDR2 sequences are SGHTA and FQGNSA. The CDR3 has 15 residues.

This clone was found a few times. V and J are TRBV6-1 and TRBJ2-7; TRBD1 aligns across 9 bases. The trim removed 2 bases at V and 8 bases at J, leaving 7 bases unmatched. Looked up from germline, CDR1 is MNHNS and CDR2 is SASEGT. This CDR3 has 14 residues. The CDR3 region has the DNA TGTGCCAGCAGTGAACCAGGCACAGGGGGCAAGCAGTACTTC. This gives the protein CASSEPGTGGKQYF.

The chain is built from TRBV28 and TRBJ1-1, with D maybe TRBD1 (6 bases). V lost 5 bases and J lost 0, with 13 bases in between. The CDR3 totals 15 residues. Per the germline V gene, CDR1 is MDHEN and CDR2 is SYDVKM. The CDR3 sequence: CASSPTGNMNTEAFF. CDR3 sequence (DNA): TGTGCCAGCAGTCCAACAGGGAACATGAACACTGAAGCTTTCTTT.

The genes are TRBV5-4 and TRBJ2-2, with TRBD1 matching 11 bases. Per germline, CDR1 SGHNT and CDR2 YYREEE (reference sequence). This CDR3 is built from 15 residues. The J segment lost 4 bases and the V segment lost 4 bases, leaving 3 bases of the junction unmatched. The CDR3 bases are TGTGCCAGCAGCGTGGGGACAGGGGGCACCGGGGAGCTGTTTTTT. This gives the protein CASSVGTGGTGELFF.

The rearrangement uses TRBV30 and TRBJ2-7; a weak D match, TRBD1 (6 bases). The V end lost 6 bases, the J end lost 2 bases, and 11 bases lay between the germline ends. The germline V gene encodes CDR1 GTSNPN and CDR2 SVGIG (reference sequence). This CDR3 comprises 12 residues. CDR3 residues: CACSRGPYEQYF. DNA for the CDR3: TGTGCCTGCTCCAGGGGACCCTACGAGCAGTACTTC. The variable domain in full, completed from reference TRBV30 and TRBJ2-7, reads SQTIHQWPATLVQPVGSPLSLECTVEGTSNPNLYWYRQAAGRGLQLLFYSVGIGQISSEVPQNLSASRPQDRQFILSSKKLLLSDSGFYLCACSRGPYEQYFGPGTRLTVT.

V gene TRBV6-5 combines with J gene TRBJ2-3; 9 bases agree with TRBD2. From germline, CDR1 is MNHEY and CDR2 SVGAGI. This CDR3 region has 15 residues. V lost 6 bases to trimming and J lost 9 bases; unmatched junction nucleotides: 13. CDR3 coding DNA: TGTGCCAGCAGAAACGCGGGGGGGTTAACCAACACGCAGTATTTT. Its protein is CASRNAGGLTNTQYF.

The rearrangement uses TRBV7-7 and TRBJ1-2, with TRBD1 as a possible D gene (5 bases). V was trimmed by 0 bases and J by 2 bases, leaving 16 bases between them. The CDR3 contains 17 residues. Germline CDR1 is SSHAT and CDR2 is FNYEAQ (reference sequence). CDR3 DNA sequence: TGTGCCAGCAGCTTAGCGCCATCGGACACACAGAACTATGGCTACACCTTC. This encodes CASSLAPSDTQNYGYTF.

This clone has only one observation. The CDR3, as DNA: TGTGCCAGCAGCGTAGACGGAGGGGCCCCCTACGAGCAGTACTTC. This translates into CASSVDGGAPYEQYF. The chain is built from TRBV9 and TRBJ2-7; TRBD2 might be the D (6 bases). The CDR3 contains 15 residues. Germline values: CDR1 SGDLS, CDR2 YYNGEE. Trimming cost V 0 bases and J 2 bases, with 12 bases left between them.

This clone was detected only a few times. The rearrangement uses TRBV6-1 and TRBJ1-5; D is possibly TRBD1 (6 bases). Deletions cut 4 bases from V and 6 bases from J, with 13 bases between. This CDR3 spans 14 amino acids. Per germline, CDR1 MNHNS and CDR2 SASEGT. In DNA form, the CDR3 reads TGTGCCAGCAGTGGACTTGACAGGATTCAGCCCCAGCATTTT. Protein product: CASSGLDRIQPQHF.

The chain joins TRBV12-5 to TRBJ1-1; D possibly corresponds to TRBD1 (5 bases). CDR1 LGHNT and CDR2 FRNRAP come from the germline V gene. Trimming cost V 5 bases and J 1 base, with 8 bases left between them. CDR3 size: 13 residues. The CDR3 DNA reads as TGTGCTAGTGGTCCTACAGGGAACACTGAAGCTTTCTTT. As protein: CASGPTGNTEAFF.

In its sample, this clone was seen once. This rearrangement joins TRBV2 to TRBJ1-3; D is unresolved. This CDR3 has 15 amino acids. CDR1 SNHLY and CDR2 FYNNEI come from the germline V gene. Trimming left V 3 bases short and J 3 bases short, with 12 bases between. The CDR3 coding sequence is TGTGCCAGCAGTGAGACTCGCAGATATGGAAACACCATATATTTT. This codes for CASSETRRYGNTIYF.

A single count supports this clone. V is TRBV5-4 and J is TRBJ2-5; 7 nucleotides agree with TRBD1. J gave up 2 bases and V 4 bases, and 11 bases lay outside the gene matches. This CDR3 region has 16 residues. Germline-derived CDR1 and CDR2 are SGHNT and YYREEE (reference sequence). The chain's CDR3 is CASSGRDSSFQETQYF. CDR3 nucleotides: TGTGCCAGCAGCGGACGGGACAGCTCCTTTCAAGAGACCCAGTACTTC.

V is TRBV5-1 and J is TRBJ1-1; D is undetermined. The CDR3 extends over 12 amino acids. Germline-derived CDR1 and CDR2 are SGHRS and YFSETQ. The V gene lost 7 bases and the J gene lost 0 bases, with 7 bases spanning the gap. CDR3 nucleotides: TGCGCCAGCCAAGCCATGAACACTGAAGCTTTCTTT. Translation: CASQAMNTEAFF.

The chain links TRBV20-1 to TRBJ1-4; D might be TRBD1 (5 bases). Per the germline V gene, CDR1 is DFQATT and CDR2 is SNEGSKA (reference sequence). V lost 5 bases, J lost 8 bases, and 9 bases lay in between. The CDR3 sequence is 11 residues long. Here the CDR3 reads CSAGQAEKLFF. CDR3 in DNA: TGCAGTGCTGGACAAGCCGAAAAACTGTTTTTT.

The V and J genes are TRBV5-1 and TRBJ2-7, with 8 bases matching TRBD2. Per germline, CDR1 SGHRS and CDR2 YFSETQ. The ends lost 4 bases at V and 1 base at J; junction bases unmatched: 16. The CDR3 is 18 residues long. The DNA for the CDR3 is TGCGCCAGCAGCCCCGGTCCTAGCGGGCTTGGGGGTTCCTACGAGCAGTACTTC. It yields the protein CASSPGPSGLGGSYEQYF. The complete variable domain, with remaining parts taken from reference TRBV5-1 and TRBJ2-7, reads KAGVTQTPRYLIKTRGQQVTLSCSPISGHRSVSWYQQTPGQGLQFLFEYFSETQRNKGNFPGRFSGRQFSNSRSEMNVSTLELGDSALYLCASSPGPSGLGGSYEQYFGPGTRLTVT.